This is a list of T cell receptor beta chains from one sample in a study of blood T cell repertoires in COVID-19. Generated by immunoSEQ multiplex PCR, the TCRdb table keeps only in-frame clones and is missing some. The table has more than 350,000 clones, more than 70% seen once; the top ten hold roughly 1.4%. The specimen sequenced was PBMCs or T cells enriched from blood (not recorded which). The receptors originated from a woman aged 18-29 years who had been exposed to COVID-19. Each CDR3 is given with its conserved first and last residue. The D gene is left open where the match is weak. Size values are once, few and many counts, or a class for expanded clones, and some rows have none.

J: TRBJ2-3
D: TRBD1
size: -
length: 16
V: TRBV7-9
DNA: TGTGCCAGCAGCTATCCGACAGGGGGCGGTTCTGATACGCAGTATTTT
CDR3: CASSYPTGGGSDTQYF

J: TRBJ2-1
D: TRBD1
size: -
length: 17
V: TRBV19
DNA: TGTGCCAGTAGTATCCGGGACAGGTCCCACCTAAACAATGAGCAGTTCTTC
CDR3: CASSIRDRSHLNNEQFF

J: TRBJ1-1
D: TRBD1
size: -
length: 14
V: TRBV6-5
DNA: TGTGCCAGCAGCCGGACAGGGCGGAACACTGAAGCTTTCTTT
CDR3: CASSRTGRNTEAFF

J: TRBJ2-2
D: -
size: -
length: 16
V: TRBV7-8
DNA: TGTGCCAGCAGCCGGGCGGGCGCAAAGATCACCGGGGAGCTGTTTTTT
CDR3: CASSRAGAKITGELFF

J: TRBJ1-5
D: -
size: -
length: 12
V: TRBV14
DNA: TGTGCCAGCAGCCAGGGGAGTCAGCCCCAGCATTTT
CDR3: CASSQGSQPQHF

J: TRBJ2-3
D: -
size: -
length: 16
V: TRBV21-1
DNA: TGTGCCAGCAGCAAAGGGGGAGGGCCTCCGACAGATACGCAGTATTTT
CDR3: CASSKGGGPPTDTQYF

J: TRBJ1-3
D: -
size: once
length: 14
V: TRBV28
DNA: TGTGCCAGCAGTTTTTGGGACACGGGAAACACCATATATTTT
CDR3: CASSFWDTGNTIYF

J: TRBJ2-7
D: -
size: -
length: 12
V: TRBV5-6
DNA: TGTGCCAGCAGCTTGGCTCAGGCCGAGCAGTACTTC
CDR3: CASSLAQAEQYF

J: TRBJ1-3
D: TRBD1
size: -
length: 13
V: TRBV7-2
DNA: TGTGCCAGCAGCGACAGGGGGCAAAACACCATATATTTT
CDR3: CASSDRGQNTIYF

J: TRBJ2-7
D: -
size: -
length: 13
V: TRBV18
DNA: TGTGCCAGCTCACCCATGTCCGCGGCGGAGCAGTACTTC
CDR3: CASSPMSAAEQYF

J: TRBJ1-1
D: TRBD1
size: -
length: 18
V: TRBV18
DNA: TGTGCCAGCTCGCCAAGGCGGGACAGCGCATCAATGAACACTGAAGCTTTCTTT
CDR3: CASSPRRDSASMNTEAFF

J: TRBJ2-2
D: -
size: -
length: 16
V: TRBV4-3
DNA: TGCGCCAGCAGCCAACACGCACAGGGGAACACCGGGGAGCTGTTTTTT
CDR3: CASSQHAQGNTGELFF

J: TRBJ2-5
D: TRBD2
size: -
length: 15
V: TRBV5-4
DNA: TGTGCCAGCAGCCCGGTCTCGGCGGGAGGCGAGACCCAGTACTTC
CDR3: CASSPVSAGGETQYF

J: TRBJ1-5
D: -
size: -
length: 15
V: TRBV6-5
DNA: TGTGCCAGCAGTTACTCGAGCGGGGCCCATCAGCCCCAGCATTTT
CDR3: CASSYSSGAHQPQHF

J: TRBJ2-7
D: TRBD2
size: -
length: 15
V: TRBV5-4
DNA: TGTGCCAGCAGCTCCACCGGGACTAGCGACTACGAGCAGTACTTC
CDR3: CASSSTGTSDYEQYF